In its sample, the clone carrying this T cell receptor beta chain was seen a few times. The germline CDR1 and CDR2 sequences are DFQATT and SNEGSKA (reference sequence). The CDR3 runs to 16 residues. The ends were cut back, 4 bases at V and 2 bases at J, with 21 bases in the middle. Each CDR3 protein is one row after TCRdb ran MiXCR on the 5' RACE reads. The sample records approximately 31,000 distinct CDR3 sequences, roughly 24% being singletons. The TCR sequence derives from a female donor with breast cancer. V usage is TRBV20-1 and J usage is TRBJ2-7; D perhaps matches TRBD1 (6 bases). The sequenced sample consisted of naive CD4+ T cells sorted from a lymph node. This sample's subset: naive CD4+ T cells, CD4+CD45RA+CD25-. The DNA for the CDR3 is TGCAGTGCTAAGGGGGTAGGAGTACTGACCGCCTACGAGCAGTACTTC. Protein sequence: CSAKGVGVLTAYEQYF.